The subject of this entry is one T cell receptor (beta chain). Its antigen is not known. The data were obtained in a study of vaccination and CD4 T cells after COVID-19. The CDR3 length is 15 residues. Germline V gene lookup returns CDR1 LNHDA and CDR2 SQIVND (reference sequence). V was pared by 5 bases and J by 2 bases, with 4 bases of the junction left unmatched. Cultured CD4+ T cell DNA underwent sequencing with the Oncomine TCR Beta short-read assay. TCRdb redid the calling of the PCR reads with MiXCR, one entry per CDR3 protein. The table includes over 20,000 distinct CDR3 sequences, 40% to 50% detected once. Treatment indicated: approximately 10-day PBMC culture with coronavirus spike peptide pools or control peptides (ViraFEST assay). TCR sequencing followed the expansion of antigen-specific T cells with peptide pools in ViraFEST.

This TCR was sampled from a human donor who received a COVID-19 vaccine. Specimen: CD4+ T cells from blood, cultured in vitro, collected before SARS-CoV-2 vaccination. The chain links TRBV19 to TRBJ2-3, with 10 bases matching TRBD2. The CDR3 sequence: CASSVLAGNTDTQYF. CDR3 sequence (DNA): TGTGCCAGTAGTGTACTAGCGGGGAACACAGATACGCAGTATTTT. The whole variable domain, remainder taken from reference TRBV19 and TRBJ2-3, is DGGITQSPKYLFRKEGQNVTLSCEQNLNHDAMYWYRQDPGQGLRLIYYSQIVNDFQKGDIAEGYSVSREKKESFPLTVTSAQKNPTAFYLCASSVLAGNTDTQYFGPGTRLTVL.